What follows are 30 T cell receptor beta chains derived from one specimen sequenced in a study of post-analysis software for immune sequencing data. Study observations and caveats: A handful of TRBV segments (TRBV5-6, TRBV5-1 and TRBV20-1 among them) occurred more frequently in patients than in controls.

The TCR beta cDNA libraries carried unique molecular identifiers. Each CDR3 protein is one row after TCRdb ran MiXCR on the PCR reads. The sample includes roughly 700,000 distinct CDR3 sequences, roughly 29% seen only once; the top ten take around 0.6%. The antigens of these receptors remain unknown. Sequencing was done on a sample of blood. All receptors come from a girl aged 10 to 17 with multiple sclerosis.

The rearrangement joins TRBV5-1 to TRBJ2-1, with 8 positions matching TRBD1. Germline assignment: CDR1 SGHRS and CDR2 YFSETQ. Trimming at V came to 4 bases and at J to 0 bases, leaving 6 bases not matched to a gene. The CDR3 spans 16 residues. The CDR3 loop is CASSTGQGHSYNEQFF. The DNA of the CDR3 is TGCGCCAGCAGCACCGGACAGGGACACTCCTACAATGAGCAGTTCTTC.

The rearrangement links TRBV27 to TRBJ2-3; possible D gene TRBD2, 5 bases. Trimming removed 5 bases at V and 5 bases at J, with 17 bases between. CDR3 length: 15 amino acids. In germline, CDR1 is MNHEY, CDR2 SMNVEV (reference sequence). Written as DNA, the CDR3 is TGTGCCAGCAGTCCACGGACTCAAGGGAGAGATACGCAGTATTTT. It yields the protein CASSPRTQGRDTQYF.

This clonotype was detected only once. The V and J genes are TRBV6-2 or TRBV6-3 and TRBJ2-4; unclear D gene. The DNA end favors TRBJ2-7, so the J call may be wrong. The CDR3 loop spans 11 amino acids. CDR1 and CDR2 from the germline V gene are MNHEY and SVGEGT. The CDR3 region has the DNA TGTGCCAGCACGGAGCGCTACGAGCAGTACTTC. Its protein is CASTERYEQYF.

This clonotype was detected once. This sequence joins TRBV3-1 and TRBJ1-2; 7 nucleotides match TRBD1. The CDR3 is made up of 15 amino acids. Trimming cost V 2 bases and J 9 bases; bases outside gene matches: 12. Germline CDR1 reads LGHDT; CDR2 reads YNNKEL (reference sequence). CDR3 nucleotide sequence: TGTGCCAGCAGCCAAAAGCTTGGGGGCAGGGGGAGCTACACCTTC. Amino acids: CASSQKLGGRGSYTF.

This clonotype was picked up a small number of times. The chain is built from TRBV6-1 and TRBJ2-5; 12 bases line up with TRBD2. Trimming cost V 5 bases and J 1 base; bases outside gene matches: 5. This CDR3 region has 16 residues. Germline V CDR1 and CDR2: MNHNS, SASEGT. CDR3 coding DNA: TGTGCCAGCAGTCAAGGGACTAGCGGGCGCCAAGAGACCCAGTACTTC. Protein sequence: CASSQGTSGRQETQYF.

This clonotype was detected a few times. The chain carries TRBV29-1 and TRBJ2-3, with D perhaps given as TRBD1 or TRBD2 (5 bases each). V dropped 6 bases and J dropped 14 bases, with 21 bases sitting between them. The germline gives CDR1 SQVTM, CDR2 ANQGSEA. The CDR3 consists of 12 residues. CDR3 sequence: CSVRPEADSSYF. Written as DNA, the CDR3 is TGCAGCGTCCGCCCGGAGGCAGACAGTTCGTATTTT.

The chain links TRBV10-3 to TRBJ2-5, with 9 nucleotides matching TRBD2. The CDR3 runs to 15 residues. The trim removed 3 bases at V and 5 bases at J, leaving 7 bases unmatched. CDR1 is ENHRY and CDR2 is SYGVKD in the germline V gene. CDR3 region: CAISDVAGAVETQYF. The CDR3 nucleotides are TGTGCCATCAGTGACGTAGCGGGAGCGGTGGAGACCCAGTACTTC.

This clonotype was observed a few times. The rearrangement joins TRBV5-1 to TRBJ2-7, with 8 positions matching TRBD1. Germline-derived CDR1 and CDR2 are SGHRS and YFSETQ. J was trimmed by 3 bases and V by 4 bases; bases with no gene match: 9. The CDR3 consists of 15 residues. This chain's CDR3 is CASSITDRVDYEQYF. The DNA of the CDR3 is TGCGCCAGCAGCATCACGGACAGGGTGGACTACGAGCAGTACTTC.

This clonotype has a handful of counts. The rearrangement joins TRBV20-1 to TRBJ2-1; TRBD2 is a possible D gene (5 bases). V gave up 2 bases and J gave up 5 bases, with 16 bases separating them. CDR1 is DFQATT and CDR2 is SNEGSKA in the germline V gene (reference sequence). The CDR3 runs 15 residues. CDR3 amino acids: CSARSTLAVHNEQFF. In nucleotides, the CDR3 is TGCAGTGCTAGATCAACCCTAGCTGTGCACAATGAGCAGTTCTTC.

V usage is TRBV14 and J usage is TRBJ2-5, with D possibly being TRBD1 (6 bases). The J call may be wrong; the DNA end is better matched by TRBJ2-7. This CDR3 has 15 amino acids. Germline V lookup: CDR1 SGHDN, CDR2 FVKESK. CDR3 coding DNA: TGTGCCAGCAGCCAAGCGTGGGGGCCAGGGTACGAGCAGTACTTC. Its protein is CASSQAWGPGYEQYF.

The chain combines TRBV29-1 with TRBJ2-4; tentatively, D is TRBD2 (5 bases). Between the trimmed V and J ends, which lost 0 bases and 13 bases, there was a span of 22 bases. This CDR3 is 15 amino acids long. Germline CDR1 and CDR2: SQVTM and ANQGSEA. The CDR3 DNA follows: TGCAGCGTTGAAGATTTGCGGGTATCCTACAATGAGCAGTACTTC. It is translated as CSVEDLRVSYNEQYF.

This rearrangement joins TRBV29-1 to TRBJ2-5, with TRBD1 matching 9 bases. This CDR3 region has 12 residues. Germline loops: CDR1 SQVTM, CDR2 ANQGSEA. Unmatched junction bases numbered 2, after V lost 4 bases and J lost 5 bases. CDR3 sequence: CSVVDRGETQYF. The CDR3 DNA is TGCAGCGTTGTCGACAGGGGGGAGACCCAGTACTTC. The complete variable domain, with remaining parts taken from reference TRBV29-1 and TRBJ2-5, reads SAVISQKPSRDICQRGTSLTIQCQVDSQVTMMFWYRQQPGQSLTLIATANQGSEATYESGFVIDKFPISRPNLTFSTLTVSNMSPEDSSIYLCSVVDRGETQYFGPGTRLLVL.

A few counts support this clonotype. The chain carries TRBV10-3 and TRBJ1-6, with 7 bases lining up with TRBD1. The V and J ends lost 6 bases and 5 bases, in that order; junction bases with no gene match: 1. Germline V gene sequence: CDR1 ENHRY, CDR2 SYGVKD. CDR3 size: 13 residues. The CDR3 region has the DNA TGTGCCATCAGGGGACAGAATAATTCACCCCTCCACTTT. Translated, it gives CAIRGQNNSPLHF.

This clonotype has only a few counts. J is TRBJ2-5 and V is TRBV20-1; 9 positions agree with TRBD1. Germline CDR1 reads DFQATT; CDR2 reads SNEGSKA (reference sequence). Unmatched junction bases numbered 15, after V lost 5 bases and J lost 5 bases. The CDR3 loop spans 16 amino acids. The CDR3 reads CSAPPPGQGLWETQYF. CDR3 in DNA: TGCAGTGCTCCACCTCCGGGACAGGGATTATGGGAGACCCAGTACTTC.

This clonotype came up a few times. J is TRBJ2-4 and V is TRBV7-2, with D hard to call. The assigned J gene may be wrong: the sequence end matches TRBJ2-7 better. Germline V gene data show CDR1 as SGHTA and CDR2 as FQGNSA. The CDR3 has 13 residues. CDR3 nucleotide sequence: TGTGCCAGCAGGGACCAATTATTCCACGAGCAGTACTTC. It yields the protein CASRDQLFHEQYF.

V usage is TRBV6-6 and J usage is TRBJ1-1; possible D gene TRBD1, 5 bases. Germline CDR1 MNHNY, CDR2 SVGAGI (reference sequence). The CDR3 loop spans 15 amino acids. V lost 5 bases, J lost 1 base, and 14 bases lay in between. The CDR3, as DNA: TGTGCCAGCAGTGGCTTAGGGGCGCCGAACACTGAAGCTTTCTTT. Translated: CASSGLGAPNTEAFF.

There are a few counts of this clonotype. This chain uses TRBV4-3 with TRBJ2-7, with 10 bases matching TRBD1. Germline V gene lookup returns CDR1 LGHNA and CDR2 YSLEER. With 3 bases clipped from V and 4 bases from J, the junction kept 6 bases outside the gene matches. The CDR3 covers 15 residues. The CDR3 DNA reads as TGCGCCAGCAGCCACCGGACAGGGGGTTTTTACGAGCAGTACTTC. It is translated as CASSHRTGGFYEQYF.

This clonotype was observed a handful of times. The CDR3 here is CSARTGMGAFF. CDR3 DNA sequence: TGCAGTGCTCGGACAGGGATGGGAGCTTTCTTT. The V gene is TRBV20-1, the J gene TRBJ1-1; 8 bases are shared with TRBD1. The CDR3 extends over 11 amino acids. V shed 5 bases and J 10 bases; nucleotides not matched to a gene: 6. Looked up from germline, CDR1 is DFQATT and CDR2 is SNEGSKA (reference sequence).

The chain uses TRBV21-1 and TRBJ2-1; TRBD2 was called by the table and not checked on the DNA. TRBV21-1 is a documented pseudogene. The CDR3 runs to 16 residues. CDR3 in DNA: TGTGCCAGCAGCAAAGGGAATAGCGGGGGATGCAATGAGCAGTTCTTC. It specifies CASSKGNSGGCNEQFF.

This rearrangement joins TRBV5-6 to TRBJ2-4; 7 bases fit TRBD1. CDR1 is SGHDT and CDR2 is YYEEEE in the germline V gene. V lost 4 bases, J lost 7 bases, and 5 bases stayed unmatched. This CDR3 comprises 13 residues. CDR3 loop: CASSVQGSNIQYF. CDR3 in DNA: TGTGCCAGCAGCGTACAGGGGTCCAACATTCAGTACTTC.

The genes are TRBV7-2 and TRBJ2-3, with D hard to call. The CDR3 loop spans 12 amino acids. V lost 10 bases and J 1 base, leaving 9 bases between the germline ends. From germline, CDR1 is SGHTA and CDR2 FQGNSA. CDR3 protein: CATGGGTDTQYF. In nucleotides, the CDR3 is TGTGCCACCGGCGGAGGCACAGATACGCAGTATTTT. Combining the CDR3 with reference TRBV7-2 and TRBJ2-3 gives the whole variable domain GAGVSQSPSNKVTEKGKDVELRCDPISGHTALYWYRQSLGQGLEFLIYFQGNSAPDKSGLPSDRFSAERTGGSVSTLTIQRTQQEDSAVYLCATGGGTDTQYFGPGTRLTVL.

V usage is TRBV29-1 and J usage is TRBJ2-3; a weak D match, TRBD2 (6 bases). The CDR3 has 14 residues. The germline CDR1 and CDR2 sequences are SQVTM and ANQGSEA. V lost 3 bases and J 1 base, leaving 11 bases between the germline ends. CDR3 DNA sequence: TGCAGCGTTGACGGCGGGGTCGGCACAGATACGCAGTATTTT. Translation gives CSVDGGVGTDTQYF.

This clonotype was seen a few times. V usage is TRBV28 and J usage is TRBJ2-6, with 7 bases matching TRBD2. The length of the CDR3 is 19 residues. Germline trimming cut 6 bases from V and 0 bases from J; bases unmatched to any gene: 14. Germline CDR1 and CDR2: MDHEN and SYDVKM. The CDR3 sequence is CASSQRRGSPSSGANVLTF. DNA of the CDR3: TGTGCCAGCAGCCAGAGGCGGGGGTCACCGAGCTCTGGGGCCAACGTCCTGACTTTC. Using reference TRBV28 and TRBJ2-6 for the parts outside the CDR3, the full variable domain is DVKVTQSSRYLVKRTGEKVFLECVQDMDHENMFWYRQDPGLGLRLIYFSYDVKMKEKGDIPEGYSVSREKKERFSLILESASTNQTSMYLCASSQRRGSPSSGANVLTFGAGSRLTVL.

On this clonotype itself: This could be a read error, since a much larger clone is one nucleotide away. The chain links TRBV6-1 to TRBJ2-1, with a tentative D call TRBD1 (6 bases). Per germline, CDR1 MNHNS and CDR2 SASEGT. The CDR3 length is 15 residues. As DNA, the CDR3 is TGTGCCAGCAGTGGAACAGGGATCTCCTACAATAAGCAGTTCTTC. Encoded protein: CASSGTGISYNKQFF.

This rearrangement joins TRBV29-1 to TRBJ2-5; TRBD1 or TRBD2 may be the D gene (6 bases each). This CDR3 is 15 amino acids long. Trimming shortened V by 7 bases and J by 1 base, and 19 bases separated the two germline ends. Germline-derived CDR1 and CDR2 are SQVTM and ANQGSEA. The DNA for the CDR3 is TGCAGCGCCACCGCGGGACAAGGACCCCAAGAGACCCAGTACTTC. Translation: CSATAGQGPQETQYF.

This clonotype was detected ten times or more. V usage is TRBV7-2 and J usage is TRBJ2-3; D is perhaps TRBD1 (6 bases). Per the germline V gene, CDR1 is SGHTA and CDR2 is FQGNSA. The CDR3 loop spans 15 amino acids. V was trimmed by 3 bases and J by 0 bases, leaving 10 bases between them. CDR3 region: CASSLTGVSTDTQYF. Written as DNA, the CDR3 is TGTGCCAGCAGCTTGACAGGCGTTAGCACAGATACGCAGTATTTT.

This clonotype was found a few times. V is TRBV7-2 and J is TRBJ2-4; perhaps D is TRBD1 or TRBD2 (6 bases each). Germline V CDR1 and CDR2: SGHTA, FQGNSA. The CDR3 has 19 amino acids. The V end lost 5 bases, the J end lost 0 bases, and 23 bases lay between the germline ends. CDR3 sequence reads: CASSDGGTTRPIAKNIQYF. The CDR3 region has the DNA TGTGCCAGCAGCGACGGCGGGACAACCCGCCCCATAGCCAAAAACATTCAGTACTTC. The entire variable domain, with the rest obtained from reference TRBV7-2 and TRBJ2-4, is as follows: GAGVSQSPSNKVTEKGKDVELRCDPISGHTALYWYRQSLGQGLEFLIYFQGNSAPDKSGLPSDRFSAERTGGSVSTLTIQRTQQEDSAVYLCASSDGGTTRPIAKNIQYFGAGTRLSVL.

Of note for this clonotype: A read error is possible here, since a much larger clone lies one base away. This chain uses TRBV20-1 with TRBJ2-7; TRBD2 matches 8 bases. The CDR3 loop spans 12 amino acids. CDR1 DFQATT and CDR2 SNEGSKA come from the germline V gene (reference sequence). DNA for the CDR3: TGCAGGGCTAGAAGCGGGAGTAACGAGCAGTACTTC. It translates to CRARSGSNEQYF.

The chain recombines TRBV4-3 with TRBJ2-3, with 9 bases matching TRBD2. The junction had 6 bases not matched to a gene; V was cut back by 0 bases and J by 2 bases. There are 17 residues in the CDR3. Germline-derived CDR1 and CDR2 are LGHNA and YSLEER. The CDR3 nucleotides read TGCGCCAGCAGCCAAGATCCTACTAGCGGGTTCACAGATACGCAGTATTTT. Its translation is CASSQDPTSGFTDTQYF.

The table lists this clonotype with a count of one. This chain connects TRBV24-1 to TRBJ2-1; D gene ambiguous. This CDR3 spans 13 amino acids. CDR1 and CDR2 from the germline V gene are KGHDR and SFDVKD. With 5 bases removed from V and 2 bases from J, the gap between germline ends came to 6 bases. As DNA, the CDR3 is TGTGCCACCAGTGTATCTACCTACAATGAGCAGTTCTTC. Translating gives CATSVSTYNEQFF.